This TCR beta chain was recovered during a study of CD8 T cells in Susac syndrome (dated by TCRdb to the late 2010s). Background on the whole study: Of the Susac syndrome patients who were sequenced, eight were in clinical remission while more than five had clinically active disease. At blood withdrawal, Susac syndrome patients were either therapy-naive, taking corticosteroids (in some cases with IVIg as well), or taking IVIg alone. Repertoire sequencing was used to test whether CD8+ T cell activation and differentiation in Susac syndrome was antigen driven. Overall results and qualifications from the work: In the CD4+ T cell repertoire of Susac syndrome patients, clonal expansion was not detected. The number of individuals in the TCR sequencing and HLA analysis was acknowledged as relatively small.

Peripheral blood CD8+ and CD4+ T cells from healthy donors, Susac syndrome patients and multiple sclerosis patients were profiled by high-throughput TCR beta sequencing. The Susac syndrome patients fulfilled recently defined diagnostic criteria for either definite or probable disease. Bulk CD8+ and CD4+ T cells were purified by magnetic negative isolation, while CD8+ TEMRA cells were enriched using FACS. Blood was drawn into EDTA tubes, processed within 24 hours, and PBMCs were isolated by density gradient centrifugation. PBMCs intended for TCR sequencing were cryopreserved in liquid nitrogen and thawed later in a water bath at 37 degrees C. Purity of sorted or isolated CD4+, CD8+ and CD8+ TEMRA cells was at least 90%. Of note for this clonotype: Which antigen it targets is not known. Within one base of it there is no much larger clone, and no base qualities were kept.

RNA was extracted using the RNeasy kit, and roughly 0.5 to 1 microgram was reverse transcribed with random hexamers. The immunoSEQ multiplex PCR assay, which covers 54 Vbeta and 13 Jbeta segments, was used to amplify TCR beta CDR3 regions. PCR amplification bias was corrected by using a synthetic template baseline for primer optimization and computational correction. The original methods were these. Reads were annotated to V, D and J genes according to IMGT and were analyzed with immunoSEQ Analyzer, with only productive sequences retained. Clonality was computed as one minus Shannon entropy normalized by log2 of the number of productive unique sequences. Public and private clones were assessed among the 100 most prevalent clones of each patient and control. Clones were defined as Susac-specific if absent from the healthy and MS cohorts, from around 1,000 published viral clones and from other ImmuneACCESS disease sequences. The public reads were quality trimmed at Q25 with fastp and then assembled into clones with MiXCR by TCRdb, keeping productive beta chains. Under each unique CDR3 protein, matching rows form one entry showing the most common genes and DNA. The V and J calls follow TCRdb's processing rather than the paper's. Recorded for this sample are some 150,000 distinct CDR3 sequences; around 95% of them occurred a single time. The top ten clonotypes cover 0.15% to 0.2% of the sample.

CDR1 SGHRS and CDR2 YFSETQ were looked up in the germline V gene. The CDR3 starts with the cysteine, ends with the phenylalanine, and has 14 residues. Only the CDR3 portion is preserved as DNA: 42 bases, with reading frame beginning at the first base. A distance of 16 bases separates the germline ends of V and J, which lose 7 bases and 6 bases respectively. The chain is assembled from TRBV5-1 and TRBJ2-2; the D gene is perhaps TRBD1 or TRBD2, each of them matching over 5 bases. This clonotype was sampled from a human donor with Susac syndrome. Sequencing was carried out using CD4+ T cells from PBMCs. The DNA sequence is TGCGCCAGCGGCCGGGACGACGGGCCCGGGGAGCTGTTTTTT. This is translated as CASGRDDGPGELFF.